A single sample gave rise to the 21 T cell receptor beta chains below, sequenced in a study of PD-1 blockade in classical Hodgkin lymphoma. Assay: immunoSEQ multiplex PCR; the TCRdb copy retains only in-frame clones and omits some. The sample includes over 75,000 clones, approximately 90% of them seen just once. Time point indicated: cycle 4 day 1 (C4D1), after 6 weeks of nivolumab. In every patient, relapse followed autologous stem cell transplantation, while exposure to brentuximab vedotin differed. This specimen was peripheral blood mononuclear cells (PBMCs), taken before the fourth cycle of nivolumab. The receptors stem from a human donor with classical Hodgkin lymphoma.

The chain combines TRBV9 with TRBJ2-7; D not certain. Looked up from germline, CDR1 is SGDLS and CDR2 is YYNGEE. V was shortened by 2 bases and J by 7 bases, with 7 bases between the two germline ends. The CDR3 consists of 11 residues. This CDR3 is CASSVGQEQYF. The CDR3 nucleotides read TGTGCCAGCAGCGTGGGTCAGGAGCAGTACTTC. The variable domain in full, with the rest retrieved from reference TRBV9 and TRBJ2-7, is DSGVTQTPKHLITATGQRVTLRCSPRSGDLSVYWYQQSLDQGLQFLIQYYNGEERAKGNILERFSAQQFPDLHSELNLSSLELGDSALYFCASSVGQEQYFGPGTRLTVT.

The chain recombines TRBV11-2 with TRBJ2-1, with D uncertain. Per the germline V gene, CDR1 is SGHAT and CDR2 is FQNNGV. This CDR3 has 16 residues. V lost 7 bases and J lost 0, with 16 bases in between. The CDR3 DNA follows: TGTGCCAGCACCTTCCCCGGGTACAGCTCCTACAATGAGCAGTTCTTC. This translates into CASTFPGYSSYNEQFF.

The chain couples TRBV7-9 to TRBJ2-3; D not resolved. The V end lost 3 bases, the J end lost 6 bases, and 13 bases lay between the germline ends. CDR1 is SEHNR and CDR2 is FQNEAQ in the germline V gene (reference sequence). CDR3 length equals 14 residues. As DNA, the CDR3 is TGTGCCAGCAGCTTCCTCGGGTCCTCCGATACGCAGTATTTT. It translates to CASSFLGSSDTQYF.

This chain uses TRBV9 with TRBJ1-1; TRBD1 matches at 9 bases. The CDR3 runs 16 residues. V lost 2 bases to trimming and J lost 0 bases; unmatched junction nucleotides: 5. The germline gives CDR1 SGDLS, CDR2 YYNGEE. The CDR3 region is CASSVETGGMNTEAFF. CDR3 coding DNA: TGTGCCAGCAGCGTCGAGACAGGGGGAATGAACACTGAAGCTTTCTTT.

The chain has TRBV4-2 and TRBJ1-5; perhaps TRBD1 as D (6 bases). The CDR3 has 16 residues. CDR1 is LGHNA and CDR2 is YNFKEQ in the germline V gene. V lost 1 base and J 6 bases, leaving 16 bases between the germline ends. The CDR3 loop is CASSQGAAGEGQPQHF. The CDR3 coding sequence is TGTGCCAGCAGCCAAGGGGCGGCAGGGGAGGGTCAGCCCCAGCATTTT.

This rearrangement joins TRBV6-5 to TRBJ2-2; 7 nucleotides line up with TRBD2. The CDR3 is 14 residues long. After removal of 2 bases from V and 5 bases from J, the junction contained 2 bases not matched to a gene. Germline CDR1 is MNHEY and CDR2 is SVGAGI. The CDR3 nucleotides read TGTGCCAGCAGTTACACCGGGGGGACCGGGGAGCTGTTTTTT. It yields the protein CASSYTGGTGELFF.

Here the CDR3 reads CAISEEGTRGETQYF. The CDR3 DNA is TGTGCCATCAGTGAGGAAGGGACTAGGGGAGAGACCCAGTACTTC. This chain links TRBV10-3 with TRBJ2-5; the match to TRBD2 covers 8 bases. The trim removed 2 bases at V and 4 bases at J, leaving 6 bases unmatched. The germline V gene encodes CDR1 ENHRY and CDR2 SYGVKD. The CDR3 length is 15 residues.

The chain uses TRBV7-9 and TRBJ2-1; D gene uncertain. Germline-derived CDR1 and CDR2 are SEHNR and FQNEAQ (reference sequence). Trimming removed 5 bases from V and 7 bases from J, with 12 bases in between. The CDR3 consists of 13 residues. CDR3 protein: CASSPRTLNEQFF. The CDR3 DNA sequence: TGTGCCAGCAGCCCCCGAACCTTGAATGAGCAGTTCTTC.

V gene TRBV11-2 combines with J gene TRBJ2-2; TRBD1 might be the D (5 bases). The CDR3 runs to 13 residues. Trimming left V 8 bases short and J 4 bases short, with 11 bases between. Per germline, CDR1 SGHAT and CDR2 FQNNGV. The DNA for the CDR3 is TGTGCCAGCTGGTACAGGATCACCGGGGAGCTGTTTTTT. As protein: CASWYRITGELFF.

The chain carries TRBV28 and TRBJ1-4; 8 nucleotides line up with TRBD1. CDR3 length: 15 residues. Germline V CDR1 and CDR2: MDHEN, SYDVKM. V was clipped by 4 bases and J by 4 bases; unmatched bases: 5. DNA for the CDR3: TGTGCCAGCAGTTCCTGGACAGGGCATAATGAAAAACTGTTTTTT. This translates into CASSSWTGHNEKLFF.

The genes are TRBV7-3 and TRBJ2-3; maybe TRBD2 (6 bases). This CDR3 spans 14 amino acids. V lost 5 bases, J lost 0 bases, and 9 bases lay in between. CDR1 and CDR2 (germline): SGHTA, FQGTGA. The CDR3 DNA follows: TGTGCCAGCAGCCCCGGGACTAGCACAGATACGCAGTATTTT. It specifies CASSPGTSTDTQYF.

The V and J genes are TRBV19 and TRBJ1-1; possibly TRBD1 for D (5 bases). Trimming took off 3 bases at V and 5 bases at J, with 10 bases between the two ends. This CDR3 region has 13 residues. Germline-derived CDR1 and CDR2 are LNHDA and SQIVND (reference sequence). DNA of the CDR3: TGTGCCAGTAGTATGAGGGGCACGACTGAAGCTTTCTTT. Protein product: CASSMRGTTEAFF.

The sample holds one count of this clone. The rearrangement links TRBV2 to TRBJ2-1; 7 nucleotides line up with TRBD1. Losses at the gene ends were 2 bases for V and 0 bases for J; bases not matched to a gene: 4. CDR3 length: 16 residues. Germline V gene data show CDR1 as SNHLY and CDR2 as FYNNEI. The CDR3 sequence: CASSEMGQNSYNEQFF. CDR3 sequence (DNA): TGTGCCAGCAGTGAAATGGGACAGAACTCCTACAATGAGCAGTTCTTC.

The gene calls are TRBV7-9 and TRBJ2-7; TRBD1 agrees at 11 bases. V lost 2 bases, J lost 5 bases, and 14 bases stayed unmatched. The CDR3 sequence is 18 residues long. Germline CDR1 SEHNR, CDR2 FQNEAQ (reference sequence). The CDR3 bases are TGTGCCAGCAGCTTACGGAAGCCCCCAGGGACAGGGGGTGACGAGCAGTACTTC. Its translation: CASSLRKPPGTGGDEQYF. The full variable domain, in which reference TRBV7-9 and TRBJ2-7 provide the parts outside the CDR3, is DTGVSQNPRHKITKRGQNVTFRCDPISEHNRLYWYRQTLGQGPEFLTYFQNEAQLEKSRLLSDRFSAERPKGSFSTLEIQRTEQGDSAMYLCASSLRKPPGTGGDEQYFGPGTRLTVT.

This chain uses TRBV23-1 with TRBJ1-1, with a possible D match to TRBD1 (5 bases). TRBV23-1 counts as an open reading frame of uncertain function. The length of the CDR3 is 16 residues. V gave up 4 bases and J gave up 5 bases, with 20 bases separating them. The DNA for the CDR3 is TGCGCCAGCAGTCCCTACCCGGTGATTAAGGGGACTGAAGCTTTCTTT. Its protein is CASSPYPVIKGTEAFF.

The chain uses TRBV4-3 and TRBJ2-7; a weak D match, TRBD2 (5 bases). CDR1 and CDR2 (germline): LGHNA, YSLEER. Trimming cost V 3 bases and J 2 bases, with 17 bases left between them. The CDR3 is 16 residues long. Here the CDR3 reads CASSQTPSRSAYEQYF. DNA for the CDR3: TGCGCCAGCAGCCAGACCCCTAGCCGGTCCGCCTACGAGCAGTACTTC.

The chain employs TRBV18 and TRBJ2-3; TRBD2 matches 8 bases. Trimming took 3 bases from V and 4 from J; bases not matched to a gene: 3. The CDR3 sequence is 14 residues long. In germline, CDR1 is KGHSH, CDR2 LQKENI. CDR3 in amino acids: CASSPSGVADTQYF. The CDR3 nucleotides read TGTGCCAGCTCACCTAGCGGGGTGGCAGATACGCAGTATTTT.

The chain has TRBV7-6 and TRBJ1-1, with TRBD1 matching 7 bases. The V and J ends lost 5 bases and 1 base, in that order; junction bases with no gene match: 1. Germline V gene data show CDR1 as SGHVS and CDR2 as FNYEAQ. The CDR3 runs 13 residues. The CDR3 DNA sequence: TGTGCCAGCAGCCAGGGGGGGAACACTGAAGCTTTCTTT. Its protein is CASSQGGNTEAFF.

The chain has TRBV7-2 and TRBJ1-1; D is undetermined. The CDR3 extends over 14 amino acids. With 2 bases removed from V and 5 bases from J, the gap between germline ends came to 12 bases. Germline CDR1 is SGHTA and CDR2 is FQGNSA. Written as DNA, the CDR3 is TGTGCCAGCAGCTTACAGAGGCCGTCGACTGAAGCTTTCTTT. Its protein is CASSLQRPSTEAFF.

The chain carries TRBV7-9 and TRBJ2-3; 9 bases are shared with TRBD2. V shed 1 base, J shed 0 bases, and the junction held 8 bases outside the gene matches. Germline V gene sequence: CDR1 SEHNR, CDR2 FQNEAQ (reference sequence). The CDR3 totals 18 residues. The CDR3 loop is CASSLVSGGSPSTDTQYF. In nucleotides, the CDR3 is TGTGCCAGCAGCTTAGTGAGCGGGGGGAGTCCTAGCACAGATACGCAGTATTTT.

J is TRBJ2-7 and V is TRBV9; tentative D call: TRBD1 (6 bases). V shed 0 bases and J shed 3 bases, with 10 bases lying between them. This CDR3 is 14 amino acids long. Germline loops: CDR1 SGDLS, CDR2 YYNGEE. CDR3 DNA: TGTGCCAGCAGCGTAGAGGGGACATACTACGAGCAGTACTTC. Protein: CASSVEGTYYEQYF.